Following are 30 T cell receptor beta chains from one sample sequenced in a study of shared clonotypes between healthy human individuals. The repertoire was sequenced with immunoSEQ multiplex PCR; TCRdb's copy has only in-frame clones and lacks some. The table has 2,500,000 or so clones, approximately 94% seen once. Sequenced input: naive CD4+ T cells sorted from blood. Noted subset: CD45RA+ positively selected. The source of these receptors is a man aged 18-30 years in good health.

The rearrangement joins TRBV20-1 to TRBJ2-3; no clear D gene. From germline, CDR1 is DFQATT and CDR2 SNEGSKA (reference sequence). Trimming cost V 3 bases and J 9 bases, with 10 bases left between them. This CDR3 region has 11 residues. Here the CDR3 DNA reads TGCAGTGCTAGTCGCCTGGGAACGCAGTATTTT. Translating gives CSASRLGTQYF.

Here the CDR3 reads CASSQVGQGFVEQFF. The CDR3 DNA follows: TGCGCCAGCAGTCAAGTAGGACAGGGATTTGTTGAGCAGTTCTTC. The chain couples TRBV23-1 to TRBJ2-1; 8 bases line up with TRBD1. TRBV23-1 is assigned to the ORF class and has an uncertain function. Losses at the gene ends were 2 bases for V and 9 bases for J; bases not matched to a gene: 9. The CDR3 contains 15 residues.

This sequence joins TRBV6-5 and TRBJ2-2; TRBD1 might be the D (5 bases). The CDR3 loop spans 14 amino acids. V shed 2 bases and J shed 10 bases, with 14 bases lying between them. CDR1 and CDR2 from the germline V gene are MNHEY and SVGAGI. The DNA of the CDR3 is TGTGCCAGCAGTTACGCCCAGGGTGTAGAGGAGCTGTTTTTT. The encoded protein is CASSYAQGVEELFF.

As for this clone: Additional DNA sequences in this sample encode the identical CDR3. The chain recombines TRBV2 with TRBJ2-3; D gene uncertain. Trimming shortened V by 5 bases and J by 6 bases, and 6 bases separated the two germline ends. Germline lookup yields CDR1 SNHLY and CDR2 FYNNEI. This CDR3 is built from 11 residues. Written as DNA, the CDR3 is TGTGCCAGCAGTCTATTGGATACGCAGTATTTT. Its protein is CASSLLDTQYF.

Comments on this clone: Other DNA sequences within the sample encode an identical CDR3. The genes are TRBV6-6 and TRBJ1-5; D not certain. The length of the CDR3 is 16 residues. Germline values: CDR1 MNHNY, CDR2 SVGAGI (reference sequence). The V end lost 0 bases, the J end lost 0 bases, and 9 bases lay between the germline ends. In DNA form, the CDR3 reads TGTGCCAGCAGTTACTCTGGCGGAGATAGCAATCAGCCCCAGCATTTT. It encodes CASSYSGGDSNQPQHF.

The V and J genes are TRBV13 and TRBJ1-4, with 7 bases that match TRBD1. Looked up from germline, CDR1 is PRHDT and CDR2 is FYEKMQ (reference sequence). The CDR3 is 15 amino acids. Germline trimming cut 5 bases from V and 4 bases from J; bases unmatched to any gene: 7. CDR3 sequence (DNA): TGTGCCAGCAGCCCACGACAGGGTAGTAATGAAAAACTGTTTTTT. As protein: CASSPRQGSNEKLFF.

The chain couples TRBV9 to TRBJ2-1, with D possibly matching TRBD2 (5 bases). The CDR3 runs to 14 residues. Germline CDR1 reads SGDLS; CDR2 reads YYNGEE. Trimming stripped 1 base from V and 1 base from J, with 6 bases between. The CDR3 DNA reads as TGTGCCAGCAGCGTAAGGGAGTCCTACAATGAGCAGTTCTTC. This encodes CASSVRESYNEQFF.

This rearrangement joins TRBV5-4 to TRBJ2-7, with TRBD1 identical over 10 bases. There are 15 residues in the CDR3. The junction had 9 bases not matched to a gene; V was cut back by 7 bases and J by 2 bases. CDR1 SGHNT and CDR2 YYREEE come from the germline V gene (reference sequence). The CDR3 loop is CASGPLGQGAYEQYF. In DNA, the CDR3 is TGTGCCAGCGGTCCTCTTGGACAGGGGGCCTACGAGCAGTACTTC. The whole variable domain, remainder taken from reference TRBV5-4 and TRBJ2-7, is ETGVTQSPTHLIKTRGQQVTLRCSSQSGHNTVSWYQQALGQGPQFIFQYYREEENGRGNFPPRFSGLQFPNYSSELNVNALELDDSALYLCASGPLGQGAYEQYFGPGTRLTVT.

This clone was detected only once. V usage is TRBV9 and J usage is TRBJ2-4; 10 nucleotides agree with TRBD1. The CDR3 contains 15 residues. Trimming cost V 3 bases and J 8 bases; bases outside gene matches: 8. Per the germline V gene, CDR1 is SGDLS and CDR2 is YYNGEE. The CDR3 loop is CASSASGQGMDIQYF. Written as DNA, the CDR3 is TGTGCCAGCAGCGCTTCGGGACAGGGGATGGACATTCAGTACTTC.

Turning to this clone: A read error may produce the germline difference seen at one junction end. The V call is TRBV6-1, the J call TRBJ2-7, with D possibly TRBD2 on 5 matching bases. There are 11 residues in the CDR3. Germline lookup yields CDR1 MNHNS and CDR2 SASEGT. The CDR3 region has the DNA TGTGCCAGCAGTGCCCAAGCCCTAGCCCTCTTC. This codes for CASSAQALALF.

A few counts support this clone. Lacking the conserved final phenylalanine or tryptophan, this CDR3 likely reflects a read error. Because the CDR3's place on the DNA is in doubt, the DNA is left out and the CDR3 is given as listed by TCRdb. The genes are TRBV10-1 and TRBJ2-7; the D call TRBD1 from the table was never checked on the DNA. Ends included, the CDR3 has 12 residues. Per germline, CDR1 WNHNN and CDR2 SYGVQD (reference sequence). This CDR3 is CASSDLLTGTGG.

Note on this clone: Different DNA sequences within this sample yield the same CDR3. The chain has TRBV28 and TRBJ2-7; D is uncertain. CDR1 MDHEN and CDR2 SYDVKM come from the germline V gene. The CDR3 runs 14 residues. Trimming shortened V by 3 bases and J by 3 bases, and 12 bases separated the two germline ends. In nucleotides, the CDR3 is TGTGCCAGCAGTTTTATAGGCGGATACTACGAGCAGTACTTC. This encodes CASSFIGGYYEQYF. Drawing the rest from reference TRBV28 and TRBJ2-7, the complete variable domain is DVKVTQSSRYLVKRTGEKVFLECVQDMDHENMFWYRQDPGLGLRLIYFSYDVKMKEKGDIPEGYSVSREKKERFSLILESASTNQTSMYLCASSFIGGYYEQYFGPGTRLTVT.

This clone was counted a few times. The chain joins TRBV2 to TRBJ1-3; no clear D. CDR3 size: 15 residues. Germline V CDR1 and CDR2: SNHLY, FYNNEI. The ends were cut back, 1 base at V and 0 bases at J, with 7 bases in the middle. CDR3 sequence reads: CASSEDTLSGNTIYF. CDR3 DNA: TGTGCCAGCAGTGAAGACACGCTCTCTGGAAACACCATATATTTT.

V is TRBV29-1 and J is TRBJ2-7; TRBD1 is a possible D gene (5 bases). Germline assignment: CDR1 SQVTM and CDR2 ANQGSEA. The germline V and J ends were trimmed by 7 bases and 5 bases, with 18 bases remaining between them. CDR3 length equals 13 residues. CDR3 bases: TGCAGCGCTACCGCAGGGTCGGTGGACGAGCAGTACTTC. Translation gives CSATAGSVDEQYF.

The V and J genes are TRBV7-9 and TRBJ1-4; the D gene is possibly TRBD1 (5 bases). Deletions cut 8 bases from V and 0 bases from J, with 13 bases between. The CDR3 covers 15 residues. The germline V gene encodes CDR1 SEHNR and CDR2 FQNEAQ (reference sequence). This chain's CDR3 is CASGAGGSTNEKLFF. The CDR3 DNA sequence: TGTGCCAGCGGGGCGGGGGGATCAACTAATGAAAAACTGTTTTTT.

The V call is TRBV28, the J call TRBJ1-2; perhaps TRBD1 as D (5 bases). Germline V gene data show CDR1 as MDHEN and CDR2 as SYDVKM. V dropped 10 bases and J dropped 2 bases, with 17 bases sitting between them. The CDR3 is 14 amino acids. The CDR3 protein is CATVRGALNYGYTF. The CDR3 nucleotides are TGTGCCACCGTGCGCGGGGCCCTCAACTATGGCTACACCTTC.

The CDR3 is CASSLDGRAAEQFF. The CDR3 region has the DNA TGTGCCAGCAGCTTAGATGGCAGGGCTGCTGAGCAGTTCTTC. The rearrangement joins TRBV13 to TRBJ2-1, with D maybe TRBD1 (5 bases). The CDR3 totals 14 residues. CDR1 is PRHDT, CDR2 FYEKMQ, per germline (reference sequence). The V gene lost 1 base and the J gene lost 9 bases, with 13 bases spanning the gap.

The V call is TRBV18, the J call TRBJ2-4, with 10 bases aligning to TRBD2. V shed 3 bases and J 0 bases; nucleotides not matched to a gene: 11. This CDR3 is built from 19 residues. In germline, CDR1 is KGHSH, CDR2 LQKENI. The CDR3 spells CASSPLASGSLLAKNIQYF. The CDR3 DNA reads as TGTGCCAGCTCACCTCTTGCTAGCGGGAGCCTCTTAGCCAAAAACATTCAGTACTTC. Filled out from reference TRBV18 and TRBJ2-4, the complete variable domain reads NAGVMQNPRHLVRRRGQEARLRCSPMKGHSHVYWYRQLPEEGLKFMVYLQKENIIDESGMPKERFSAEFPKEGPSILRIQQVVRGDSAAYFCASSPLASGSLLAKNIQYFGAGTRLSVL.

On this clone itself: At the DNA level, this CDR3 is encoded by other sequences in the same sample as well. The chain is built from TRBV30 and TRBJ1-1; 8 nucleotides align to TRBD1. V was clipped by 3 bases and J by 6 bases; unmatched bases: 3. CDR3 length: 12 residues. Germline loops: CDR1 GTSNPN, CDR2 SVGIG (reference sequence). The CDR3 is CAWSTGGPEAFF. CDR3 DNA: TGTGCCTGGAGCACAGGGGGGCCTGAAGCTTTCTTT.

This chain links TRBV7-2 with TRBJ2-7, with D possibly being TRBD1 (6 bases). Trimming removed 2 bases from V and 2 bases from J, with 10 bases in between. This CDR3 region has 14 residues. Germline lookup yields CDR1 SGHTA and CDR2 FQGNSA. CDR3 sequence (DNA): TGTGCCAGCAGCTTAATGGGGGCTACCTACGAGCAGTACTTC. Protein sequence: CASSLMGATYEQYF. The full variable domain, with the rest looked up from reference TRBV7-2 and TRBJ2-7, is GAGVSQSPSNKVTEKGKDVELRCDPISGHTALYWYRQSLGQGLEFLIYFQGNSAPDKSGLPSDRFSAERTGGSVSTLTIQRTQQEDSAVYLCASSLMGATYEQYFGPGTRLTVT.

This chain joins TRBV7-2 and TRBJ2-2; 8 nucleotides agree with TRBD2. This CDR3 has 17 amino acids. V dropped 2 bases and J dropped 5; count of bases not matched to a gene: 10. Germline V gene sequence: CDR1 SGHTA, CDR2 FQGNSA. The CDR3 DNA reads TGTGCCAGCAGCTTACCTGTAACGGGAGGGCCGACCGGGGAGCTGTTTTTT. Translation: CASSLPVTGGPTGELFF. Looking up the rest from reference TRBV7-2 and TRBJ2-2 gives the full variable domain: GAGVSQSPSNKVTEKGKDVELRCDPISGHTALYWYRQSLGQGLEFLIYFQGNSAPDKSGLPSDRFSAERTGGSVSTLTIQRTQQEDSAVYLCASSLPVTGGPTGELFFGEGSRLTVL.

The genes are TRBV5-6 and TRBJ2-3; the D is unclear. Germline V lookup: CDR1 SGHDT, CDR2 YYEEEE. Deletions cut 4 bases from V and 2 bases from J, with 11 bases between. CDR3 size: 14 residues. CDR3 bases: TGTGCCAGCAGCGCCCCTGGGATCACAGATACGCAGTATTTT. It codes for CASSAPGITDTQYF.

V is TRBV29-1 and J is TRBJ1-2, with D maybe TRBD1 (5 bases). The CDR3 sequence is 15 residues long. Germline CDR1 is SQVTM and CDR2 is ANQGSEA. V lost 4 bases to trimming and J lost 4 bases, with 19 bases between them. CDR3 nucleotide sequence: TGCAGCGTTGGGGGTTCCGTTTGGGGGAGCTATGGCTACACCTTC. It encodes CSVGGSVWGSYGYTF.

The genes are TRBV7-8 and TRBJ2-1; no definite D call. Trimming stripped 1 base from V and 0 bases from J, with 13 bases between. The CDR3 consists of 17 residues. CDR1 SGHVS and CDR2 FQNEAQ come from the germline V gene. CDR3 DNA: TGTGCCAGCAGCTTAGGAACTTCCTCAAGCTCCTACAATGAGCAGTTCTTC. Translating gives CASSLGTSSSSYNEQFF. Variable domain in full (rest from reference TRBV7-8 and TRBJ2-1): GAGVSQSPRYKVAKRGQDVALRCDPISGHVSLFWYQQALGQGPEFLTYFQNEAQLDKSGLPSDRFFAERPEGSVSTLKIQRTQQEDSAVYLCASSLGTSSSSYNEQFFGPGTRLTVL.

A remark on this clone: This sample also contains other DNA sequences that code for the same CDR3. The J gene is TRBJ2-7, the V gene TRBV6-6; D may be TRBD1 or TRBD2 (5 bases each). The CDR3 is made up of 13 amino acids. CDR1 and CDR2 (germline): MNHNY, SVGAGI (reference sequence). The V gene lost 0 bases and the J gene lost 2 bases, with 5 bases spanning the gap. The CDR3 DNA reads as TGTGCCAGCAGTTACTCGGGACCCTACGAGCAGTACTTC. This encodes CASSYSGPYEQYF.

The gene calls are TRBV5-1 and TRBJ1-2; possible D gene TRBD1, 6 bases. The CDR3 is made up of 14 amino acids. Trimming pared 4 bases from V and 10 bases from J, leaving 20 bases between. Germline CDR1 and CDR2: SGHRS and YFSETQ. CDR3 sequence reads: CASSTLSPGHLYTF. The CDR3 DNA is TGCGCCAGCAGCACTTTATCGCCGGGACATCTCTACACCTTC.

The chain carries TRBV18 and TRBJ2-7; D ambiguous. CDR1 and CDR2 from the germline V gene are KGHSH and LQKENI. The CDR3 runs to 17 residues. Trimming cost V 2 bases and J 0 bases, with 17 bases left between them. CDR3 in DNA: TGTGCCAGCTCACCATTCGGTTCCGGATTTAGCTCCTACGAGCAGTACTTC. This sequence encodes CASSPFGSGFSSYEQYF. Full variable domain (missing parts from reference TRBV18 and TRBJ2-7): NAGVMQNPRHLVRRRGQEARLRCSPMKGHSHVYWYRQLPEEGLKFMVYLQKENIIDESGMPKERFSAEFPKEGPSILRIQQVVRGDSAAYFCASSPFGSGFSSYEQYFGPGTRLTVT.

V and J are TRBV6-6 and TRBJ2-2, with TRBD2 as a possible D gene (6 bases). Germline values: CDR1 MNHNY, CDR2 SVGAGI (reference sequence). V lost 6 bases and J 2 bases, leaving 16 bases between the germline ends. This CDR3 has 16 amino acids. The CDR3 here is CASRGLGDGNTGELFF. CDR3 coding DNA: TGTGCCAGCAGGGGACTGGGGGACGGCAACACCGGGGAGCTGTTTTTT.

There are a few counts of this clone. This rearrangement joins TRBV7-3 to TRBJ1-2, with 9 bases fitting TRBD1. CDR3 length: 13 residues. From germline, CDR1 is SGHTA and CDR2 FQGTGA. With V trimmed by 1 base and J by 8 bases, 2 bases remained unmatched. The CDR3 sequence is CASSLRTGVGYTF. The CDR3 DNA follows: TGTGCCAGCAGCTTAAGGACAGGGGTCGGCTACACCTTC.

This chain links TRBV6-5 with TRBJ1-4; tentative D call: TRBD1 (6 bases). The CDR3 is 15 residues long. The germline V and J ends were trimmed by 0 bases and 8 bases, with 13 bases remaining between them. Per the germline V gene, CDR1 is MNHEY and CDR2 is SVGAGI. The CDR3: CASSYSTGGKEKLFF. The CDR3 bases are TGTGCCAGCAGTTACTCGACGGGGGGCAAAGAAAAACTGTTTTTT.